This entry describes one T cell receptor (beta chain). The antigen is not known. Germline V gene lookup returns CDR1 LNHDA and CDR2 SQIVND (reference sequence). The V and J ends lost 4 bases and 5 bases respectively, with 11 bases between them. CDR3 length: 13 amino acids. These data belong to a study of a mutant IDH1 vaccine in newly diagnosed glioma. Assay used: immunoSEQ multiplex PCR; TCRdb lists only in-frame clones, some missing. The sample contains some 32,000 clones, approximately 89% of which appear only once. The time point denotes: week 47, end of study. Vaccination used 300 ug of mutant IDH1 20-mer peptide per dose, with topical imiquimod.

The receptor's source is a man aged 35-49 years with glioma. The chain combines TRBV19 with TRBJ2-5; maybe TRBD2 (6 bases). This sample comprised PBMCs, obtained from a glioma patient whose treatment included an IDH1 peptide vaccine. The chain's CDR3 is CASSTGVRETQYF. CDR3 coding DNA: TGTGCCAGTAGTACGGGAGTAAGGGAGACCCAGTACTTC.